Sequencing of this TCR beta chain was carried out in a study of identical twins. Looked up from germline, CDR1 is SGHAT and CDR2 is FQNNGV. Trimming took 5 bases from V and 1 from J, leaving 13 bases between them. The CDR3 runs to 15 residues. This clonotype was counted between two and nine times. Its antigen is as yet unknown. Points from the study as a whole: Invariant MAIT and iNKT cells are populations that could partly confound zero-insertion analyses. Models predicted too little out-of-frame TCR alpha sharing in monozygotic twins. The study drew conclusions from cross-sectional statistical analysis, not from following the same donors.

MiXCR, run by TCRdb on the 5' RACE reads, gives a single entry per CDR3 protein. The sample records roughly 250,000 distinct CDR3 sequences, roughly 13% being singletons. The TCR sequence derives from a woman between 18 and 29 years old in good health. Sequenced: memory (CD45RO+) T cells sorted from blood. The J gene is TRBJ2-3, the V gene TRBV11-2; D possibly matches TRBD1 or TRBD2 (5 bases each). The CDR3 sequence: CASSPVGVGTDTQYF. In DNA form, the CDR3 reads TGTGCCAGCAGCCCGGTGGGGGTAGGCACAGATACGCAGTATTTT.